Each of the 16 T cell receptor beta chains below was sequenced from the same sample in a study of blood T cell repertoires in COVID-19. Clones were read by immunoSEQ multiplex PCR, and TCRdb kept only the in-frame ones, dropping some. The data show some 130,000 clones, roughly 90% seen once. Sequencing used peripheral blood. The receptors shown here come from a man aged 60-69 years with COVID-19, enrolled during active disease.

V gene TRBV7-8 combines with J gene TRBJ1-1; D is unclear. Between the trimmed V and J ends, which lost 6 bases and 0 bases, there was a span of 17 bases. This CDR3 has 16 amino acids. CDR1 is SGHVS, CDR2 FQNEAQ, per germline. CDR3 sequence reads: CASSRTRADVNTEAFF. DNA of the CDR3: TGTGCCAGCAGTCGAACGAGGGCTGACGTGAACACTGAAGCTTTCTTT.

This clone has only one observation. The chain combines TRBV28 with TRBJ2-1; D call uncertain. There are 13 residues in the CDR3. Trimming removed 3 bases at V and 4 bases at J, with 7 bases between. Germline V gene data show CDR1 as MDHEN and CDR2 as SYDVKM. The CDR3 protein is CASSFTVYNEQFF. CDR3 nucleotides: TGTGCCAGCAGTTTCACAGTTTACAATGAGCAGTTCTTC.

This clone has only one observation. V usage is TRBV6-5 and J usage is TRBJ1-1, with no clear D. V was clipped by 9 bases and J by 0 bases, with 14 bases between them. Germline V lookup: CDR1 MNHEY, CDR2 SVGAGI. CDR3 length: 14 amino acids. For the CDR3, the DNA is TGTGCCAGTTTAGGAGGACGGATGAACACTGAAGCTTTCTTT. It yields the protein CASLGGRMNTEAFF.

V is TRBV7-3 and J is TRBJ1-2; 9 positions agree with TRBD1. From germline, CDR1 is SGHTA and CDR2 FQGTGA. V lost 4 bases, J lost 6 bases, and 3 bases stayed unmatched. The CDR3 sequence is 13 residues long. CDR3 sequence (DNA): TGTGCCAGCAGCTACACAGGGGGCGATGGCTACACCTTC. It encodes CASSYTGGDGYTF.

The chain joins TRBV6-4 to TRBJ2-3, with a weak D call TRBD1 (5 bases). The V and J ends lost 3 bases and 5 bases respectively, with 12 bases between them. Per germline, CDR1 MRHNA and CDR2 SNTAGT. The CDR3 is 14 amino acids. In DNA, the CDR3 is TGTGCCAGCAGTGAAAGTCAGGGTGAAGATACGCAGTATTTT. Its protein is CASSESQGEDTQYF.

The genes are TRBV4-1 and TRBJ1-6; D is uncertain. Trimming pared 1 base from V and 9 bases from J, leaving 10 bases between. The length of the CDR3 is 14 residues. The germline CDR1 and CDR2 sequences are MGHRA and YSYEKL. The CDR3 protein is CASSQVSQVSPLHF. CDR3 nucleotide sequence: TGCGCCAGCAGCCAAGTATCCCAGGTTTCACCCCTCCACTTT.

This clone was recorded only once. The chain employs TRBV27 and TRBJ1-1; D gene unclear. Per germline, CDR1 MNHEY and CDR2 SMNVEV (reference sequence). The CDR3 runs 9 residues. With 11 bases removed from V and 5 bases from J, the gap between germline ends came to 6 bases. In DNA form, the CDR3 reads TGTGCCGTCGGGACTGAAGCTTTCTTT. It encodes CAVGTEAFF.

V is TRBV30 and J is TRBJ2-3, with 8 bases lining up with TRBD1. The CDR3 runs 16 residues. Trimming took 2 bases from V and 2 from J; bases not matched to a gene: 9. The germline V gene has CDR1 GTSNPN and CDR2 SVGIG (reference sequence). In DNA, the CDR3 is TGTGCCTGGAGTCCCCCGGGACAGGCAACCACAGATACGCAGTATTTT. It is translated as CAWSPPGQATTDTQYF.

The chain employs TRBV29-1 and TRBJ2-7; a possible D gene is TRBD1 (6 bases). The CDR3 runs 13 residues. The V and J ends lost 5 bases and 5 bases respectively, with 16 bases between them. CDR1 is SQVTM, CDR2 ANQGSEA, per germline. The CDR3 here is CSVLGARSDEQYF. For the CDR3, the DNA is TGCAGCGTTCTGGGGGCCAGGTCGGACGAGCAGTACTTC.

This chain connects TRBV12-5 to TRBJ2-5; D remains unclear. The CDR3 has 13 residues. Trimming removed 1 base from V and 5 bases from J, with 8 bases in between. Germline CDR1 LGHNT, CDR2 FRNRAP. This CDR3 reads CASGLDHRETQYF. CDR3 nucleotide sequence: TGTGCTAGTGGTTTGGACCACCGGGAGACCCAGTACTTC.

This clone was counted once. The CDR3 loop is CASSWGRAGYEQFF. The CDR3 region has the DNA TGCGCCAGCAGCTGGGGGAGGGCTGGATATGAGCAGTTCTTC. The chain couples TRBV5-1 to TRBJ2-1, with TRBD2 matching 7 bases. V dropped 3 bases and J dropped 8; count of bases not matched to a gene: 8. The germline V gene has CDR1 SGHRS and CDR2 YFSETQ. The CDR3 spans 14 residues.

The chain recombines TRBV13 with TRBJ2-1; 14 nucleotides align to TRBD2. Germline V gene sequence: CDR1 PRHDT, CDR2 FYEKMQ (reference sequence). The CDR3 loop spans 18 amino acids. J lost 3 bases, V lost 6 bases, and 10 bases had no gene match. DNA for the CDR3: TGTGCCAGCAGACGGACGGGACTAGCGGGAGAAGACTACAATGAGCAGTTCTTC. It is translated as CASRRTGLAGEDYNEQFF.

The chain recombines TRBV10-2 with TRBJ2-7; 8 bases match TRBD2. Germline CDR1 is WSHSY and CDR2 is SAAADI. V shed 5 bases and J 0 bases; nucleotides not matched to a gene: 3. The length of the CDR3 is 14 residues. The chain's CDR3 is CASSWREVSYEQYF. CDR3 DNA: TGCGCCAGCAGTTGGCGGGAGGTCTCCTACGAGCAGTACTTC.

The CDR3 DNA is TGTGCCAGCAGTAAAGACAGGGGGTCGGGCACTGAAGCTTTCTTT. As protein: CASSKDRGSGTEAFF. The chain couples TRBV27 to TRBJ1-1; 9 bases fit TRBD1. The V segment lost 5 bases and the J segment 4 bases; nucleotides outside the gene matches: 8. CDR1 MNHEY and CDR2 SMNVEV come from the germline V gene (reference sequence). The CDR3 is 15 residues long.

This chain joins TRBV27 and TRBJ1-1; 11 bases agree with TRBD1. The J segment lost 6 bases and the V segment lost 3 bases, leaving 3 bases of the junction unmatched. The CDR3 length is 14 residues. Germline V gives CDR1 MNHEY, CDR2 SMNVEV (reference sequence). The CDR3 here is CASSFRDRGAEAFF. The CDR3 nucleotides read TGTGCCAGCAGTTTCCGGGACAGGGGGGCTGAAGCTTTCTTT.

V usage is TRBV18 and J usage is TRBJ2-1; 13 positions match TRBD2. CDR3 length: 19 residues. Germline CDR1 KGHSH, CDR2 LQKENI. J was trimmed by 4 bases and V by 2 bases; bases with no gene match: 11. The CDR3 loop reads CASSPIGTSGTLPYNEQFF. The CDR3 DNA reads as TGTGCCAGCTCACCAATTGGGACTAGCGGGACCCTCCCTTACAATGAGCAGTTCTTC.